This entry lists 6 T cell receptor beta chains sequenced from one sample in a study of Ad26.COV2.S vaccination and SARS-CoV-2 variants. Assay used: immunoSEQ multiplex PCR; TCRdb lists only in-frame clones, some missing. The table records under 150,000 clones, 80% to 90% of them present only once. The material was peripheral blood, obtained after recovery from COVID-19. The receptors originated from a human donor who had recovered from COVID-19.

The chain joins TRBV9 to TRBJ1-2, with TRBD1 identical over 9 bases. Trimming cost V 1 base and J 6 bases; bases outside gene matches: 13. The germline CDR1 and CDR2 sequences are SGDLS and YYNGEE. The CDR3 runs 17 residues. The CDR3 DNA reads TGTGCCAGCAGCGTATACGGAACCCCGGGACAGGGAGATGGCTACACCTTC. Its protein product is CASSVYGTPGQGDGYTF.

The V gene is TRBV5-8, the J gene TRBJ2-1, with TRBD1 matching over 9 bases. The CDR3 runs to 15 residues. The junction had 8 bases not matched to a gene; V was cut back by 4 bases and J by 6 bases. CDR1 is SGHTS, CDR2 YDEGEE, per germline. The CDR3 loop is CASSPGQGPANEQFF. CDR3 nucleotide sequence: TGTGCCAGCAGCCCGGGACAGGGACCGGCCAATGAGCAGTTCTTC.

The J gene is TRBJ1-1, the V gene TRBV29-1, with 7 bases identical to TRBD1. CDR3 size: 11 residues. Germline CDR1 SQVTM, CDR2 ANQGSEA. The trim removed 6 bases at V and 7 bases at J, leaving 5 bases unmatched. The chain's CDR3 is CSVDQGGEAFF. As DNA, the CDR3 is TGCAGCGTGGATCAGGGGGGTGAAGCTTTCTTT. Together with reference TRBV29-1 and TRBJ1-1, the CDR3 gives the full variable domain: SAVISQKPSRDICQRGTSLTIQCQVDSQVTMMFWYRQQPGQSLTLIATANQGSEATYESGFVIDKFPISRPNLTFSTLTVSNMSPEDSSIYLCSVDQGGEAFFGQGTRLTVV.

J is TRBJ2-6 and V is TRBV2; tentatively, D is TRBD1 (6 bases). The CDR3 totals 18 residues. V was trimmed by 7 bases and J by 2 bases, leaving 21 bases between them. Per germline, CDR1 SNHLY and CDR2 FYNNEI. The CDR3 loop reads CASMGQGIVGAGANVLTF. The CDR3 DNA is TGTGCCAGCATGGGTCAGGGGATAGTTGGTGCTGGGGCCAACGTCCTGACTTTC.

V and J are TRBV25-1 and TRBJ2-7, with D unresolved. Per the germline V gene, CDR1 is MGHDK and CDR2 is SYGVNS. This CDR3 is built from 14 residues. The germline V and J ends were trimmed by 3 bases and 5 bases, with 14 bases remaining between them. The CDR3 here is CASSEAGPMDEQYF. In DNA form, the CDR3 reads TGTGCCAGCAGTGAGGCAGGCCCCATGGACGAGCAGTACTTC.

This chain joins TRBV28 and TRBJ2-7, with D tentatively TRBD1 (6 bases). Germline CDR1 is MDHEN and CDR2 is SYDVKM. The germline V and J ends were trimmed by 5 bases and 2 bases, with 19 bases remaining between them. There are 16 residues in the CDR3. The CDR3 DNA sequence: TGTGCCAGCAGTCCTATAGCCCCAGGGGCCACCTACGAGCAGTACTTC. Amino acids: CASSPIAPGATYEQYF.